This TCR beta chain stems from a study of human T cells and chemical hapten exposure. Study findings and constraints: Relative to control repertoires, expanded TCRs gave rise to significantly more large CDR3 similarity clusters.

Time point denoted: patch test 2, 6 weeks after DPC sensitization. Indicated treatment: therapeutic diphenylcyclopropenone sensitization with weekly scalp DPC. Venepuncture was done earlier than the placement of each patch test. One entry per CDR3 protein, called by TCRdb with MiXCR from the RACE reads. Here the sample spans approximately 100,000 distinct CDR3 sequences, roughly a tenth being singletons. This clonotype was observed a handful of times. Antigen specificity is unknown. Losses at the gene ends were 6 bases for V and 3 bases for J; bases not matched to a gene: 7. Germline CDR1 LGHNA, CDR2 YNFKEQ. This CDR3 spans 15 amino acids.

The sample in question was whole blood, obtained in connection with sensitization to the hapten diphenylcyclopropenone (DPC). The clonotype was recovered from a woman aged 40 to 49 with alopecia areata. Some clones in this sample may be carry-over from other donors' samples. This chain uses TRBV4-2 with TRBJ1-5; TRBD1 agrees at 8 bases. The CDR3 DNA reads TGTGCCAGCAGGGACGGGACAGGCGACAATCAGCCCCAGCATTTT. It is translated as CASRDGTGDNQPQHF.